This TCR beta chain was identified during a study of vaccination effects on CD4 cells after COVID-19. The method was immunoSEQ multiplex PCR; TCRdb's version includes in-frame clones alone and lacks a portion of them. The top ten hold 2.8% of the sample, which has around 60,000 clones, 70% to 80% seen once. The CDR3 runs to 17 residues. V lost 7 bases to trimming and J lost 3 bases; unmatched junction nucleotides: 11. In germline, CDR1 is SNHLY, CDR2 FYNNEI. Comment on this clone: Its antigen is not known.

Before sequencing took place, the ViraFEST assay used viral peptide pools to expand antigen-specific CD4+ T cells. The authors isolated CD4+ T cells after less than eleven days of culture. All vaccine recipients tested negative for nucleocapsid antibodies and had never contracted SARS-CoV-2 infection. Every well housed approximately 2.2 million PBMC, which grew in culture alongside 9 to 10 IU/ml IL-2 and 10 ug/ml peptides. Study-wide results and limits: Of the vaccine-induced clones from healthy vaccinees, merely 1 of 255 recognized common cold coronaviruses as well.

This TCR was sampled from a human donor who received a COVID-19 vaccine. The specimen comprised CD4+ T cells from PBMCs cultured with HCoV-NL63 spike peptides, sampled before COVID-19 vaccination. The gene calls are TRBV2 and TRBJ1-6; 8 nucleotides match TRBD1. CDR3 sequence reads: CASKTRVGQGYNSPLHF. As DNA, the CDR3 is TGTGCCAGCAAGACCAGAGTCGGACAGGGCTATAATTCACCCCTCCACTTT.